Reported below is one T cell receptor (beta chain). The data were taken from a study of blood T cell repertoires in COVID-19. Study details: PBMCs, B-cell-depleted T cells, or T cells were the source of the cDNA or gDNA that made up the material.

Germline V gene data show CDR1 as WNHNN and CDR2 as SYGVQD (reference sequence). The CDR3 spans 14 residues. Between the trimmed V and J ends, which lost 3 bases and 6 bases, there was a span of 13 bases. Only in-frame clones appear in the TCRdb table, and some are missing; sequencing was by immunoSEQ multiplex PCR. The sample has 250,000 or so clones; 80% to 90% are singletons. Source material: peripheral blood. The clonotype comes from a woman in her seventies with acute or convalescent COVID-19. The chain is built from TRBV10-1 and TRBJ2-3, with D possibly matching TRBD1 (6 bases). The CDR3 spells CASSEGTGSDTQYF. CDR3 in DNA: TGCGCCAGCAGTGAAGGTACAGGGTCCGATACGCAGTATTTT.